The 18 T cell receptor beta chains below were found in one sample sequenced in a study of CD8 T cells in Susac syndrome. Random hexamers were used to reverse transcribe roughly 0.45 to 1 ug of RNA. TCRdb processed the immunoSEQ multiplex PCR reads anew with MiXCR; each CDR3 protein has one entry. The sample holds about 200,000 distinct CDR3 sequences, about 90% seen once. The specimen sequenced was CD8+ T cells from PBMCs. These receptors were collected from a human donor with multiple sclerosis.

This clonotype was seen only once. CDR3 sequence: CASSHRQILEDEQFF. The CDR3 DNA is TGTGCCAGCAGCCATCGACAGATCTTAGAGGATGAGCAGTTCTTC. The chain links TRBV5-4 to TRBJ2-1; a weak D match, TRBD1 (5 bases). Trimming left V 4 bases short and J 8 bases short, with 19 bases between. CDR3 length: 15 amino acids. Germline CDR1 reads SGHNT; CDR2 reads YYREEE (reference sequence).

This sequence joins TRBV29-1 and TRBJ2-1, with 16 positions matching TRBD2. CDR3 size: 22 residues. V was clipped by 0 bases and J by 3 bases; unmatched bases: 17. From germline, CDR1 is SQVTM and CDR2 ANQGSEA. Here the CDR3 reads CSVEDPVKDPGLAGGFYNEQFF. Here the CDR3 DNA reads TGCAGCGTTGAAGATCCGGTCAAAGATCCGGGACTAGCGGGGGGGTTCTACAATGAGCAGTTCTTC.

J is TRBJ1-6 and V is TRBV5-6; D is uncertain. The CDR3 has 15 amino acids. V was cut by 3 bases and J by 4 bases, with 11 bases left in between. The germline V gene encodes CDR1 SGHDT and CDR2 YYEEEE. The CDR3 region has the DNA TGTGCCAGCAGCTATGACCGGAATTATAATTCACCCCTCCACTTT. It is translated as CASSYDRNYNSPLHF.

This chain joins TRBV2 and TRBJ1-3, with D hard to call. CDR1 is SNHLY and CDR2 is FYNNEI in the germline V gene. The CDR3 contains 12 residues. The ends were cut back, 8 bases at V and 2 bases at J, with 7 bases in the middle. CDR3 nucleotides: TGTGCCAGCGAGGGTGCTGGAAACACCATATATTTT. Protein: CASEGAGNTIYF. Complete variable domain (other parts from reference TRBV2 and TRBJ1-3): EPEVTQTPSHQVTQMGQEVILRCVPISNHLYFYWYRQILGQKVEFLVSFYNNEISEKSEIFDDQFSVERPDGSNFTLKIRSTKLEDSAMYFCASEGAGNTIYFGEGSWLTVV.

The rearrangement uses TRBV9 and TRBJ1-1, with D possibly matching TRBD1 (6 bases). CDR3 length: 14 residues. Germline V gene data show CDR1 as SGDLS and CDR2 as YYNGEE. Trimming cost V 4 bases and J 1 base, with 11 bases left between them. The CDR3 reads CASSIGGQNTEAFF. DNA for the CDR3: TGTGCCAGCAGCATTGGGGGGCAGAACACTGAAGCTTTCTTT. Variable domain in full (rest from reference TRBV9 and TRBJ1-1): DSGVTQTPKHLITATGQRVTLRCSPRSGDLSVYWYQQSLDQGLQFLIQYYNGEERAKGNILERFSAQQFPDLHSELNLSSLELGDSALYFCASSIGGQNTEAFFGQGTRLTVV.

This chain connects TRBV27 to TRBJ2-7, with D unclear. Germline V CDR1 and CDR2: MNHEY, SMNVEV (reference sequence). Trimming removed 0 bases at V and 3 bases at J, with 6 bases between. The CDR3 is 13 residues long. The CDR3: CASSLSLDYEQYF. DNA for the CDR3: TGTGCCAGCAGTTTATCGCTTGACTACGAGCAGTACTTC.

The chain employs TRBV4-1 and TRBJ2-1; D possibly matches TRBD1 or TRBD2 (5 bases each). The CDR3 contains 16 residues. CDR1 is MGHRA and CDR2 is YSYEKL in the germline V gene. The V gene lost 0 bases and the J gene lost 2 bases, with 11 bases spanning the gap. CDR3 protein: CASSQDPGTPYNEQFF. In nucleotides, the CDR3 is TGCGCCAGCAGCCAAGACCCCGGGACCCCCTACAATGAGCAGTTCTTC.

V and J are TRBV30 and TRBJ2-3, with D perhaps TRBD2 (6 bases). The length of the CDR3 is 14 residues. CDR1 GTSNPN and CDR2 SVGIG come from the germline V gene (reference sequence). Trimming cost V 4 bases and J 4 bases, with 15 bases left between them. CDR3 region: CAWTAGGPSDTQYF. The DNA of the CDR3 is TGTGCCTGGACAGCAGGAGGGCCCTCAGATACGCAGTATTTT.

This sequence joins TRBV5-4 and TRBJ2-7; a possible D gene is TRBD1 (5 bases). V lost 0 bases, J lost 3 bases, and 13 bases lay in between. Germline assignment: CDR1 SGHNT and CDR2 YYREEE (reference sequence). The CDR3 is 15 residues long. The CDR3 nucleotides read TGTGCCAGCAGCTTGGACGAGGTCAGGGACTACGAGCAGTACTTC. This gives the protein CASSLDEVRDYEQYF. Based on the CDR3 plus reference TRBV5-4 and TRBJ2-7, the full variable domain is ETGVTQSPTHLIKTRGQQVTLRCSSQSGHNTVSWYQQALGQGPQFIFQYYREEENGRGNFPPRFSGLQFPNYSSELNVNALELDDSALYLCASSLDEVRDYEQYFGPGTRLTVT.

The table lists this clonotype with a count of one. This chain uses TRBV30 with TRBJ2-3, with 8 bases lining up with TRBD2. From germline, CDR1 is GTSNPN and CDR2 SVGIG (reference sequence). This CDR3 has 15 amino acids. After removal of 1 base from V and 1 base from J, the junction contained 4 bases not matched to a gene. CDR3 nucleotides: TGTGCCTGGAGTGCCGGACTAGCCCGCACAGATACGCAGTATTTT. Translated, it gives CAWSAGLARTDTQYF.

As DNA, the CDR3 is TGTGCCACCCGGAGGACGGAAAACACCGGGGAGCTGTTTTTT. Its protein product is CATRRTENTGELFF. The V and J genes are TRBV15 and TRBJ2-2; weak D call: TRBD2 (5 bases). In germline, CDR1 is LNHNV, CDR2 YYDKDF (reference sequence). Trimming removed 8 bases from V and 2 bases from J, with 12 bases in between. The CDR3 extends over 14 amino acids.

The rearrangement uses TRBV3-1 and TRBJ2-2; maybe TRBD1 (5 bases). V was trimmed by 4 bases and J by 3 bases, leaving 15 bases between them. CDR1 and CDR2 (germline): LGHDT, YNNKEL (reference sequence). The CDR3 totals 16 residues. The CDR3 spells CASSPPNGHHTGELFF. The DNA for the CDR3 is TGTGCCAGCAGCCCCCCGAACGGACATCACACCGGGGAGCTGTTTTTT.

The CDR3: CASSLSVDQPQHF. In nucleotides, the CDR3 is TGTGCCAGCAGCTTGTCGGTAGATCAGCCCCAGCATTTT. The rearrangement uses TRBV7-9 and TRBJ1-5; D unclear. Deletions cut 3 bases from V and 5 bases from J, with 8 bases between. The CDR3 runs to 13 residues. Germline lookup yields CDR1 SEHNR and CDR2 FQNEAQ (reference sequence).

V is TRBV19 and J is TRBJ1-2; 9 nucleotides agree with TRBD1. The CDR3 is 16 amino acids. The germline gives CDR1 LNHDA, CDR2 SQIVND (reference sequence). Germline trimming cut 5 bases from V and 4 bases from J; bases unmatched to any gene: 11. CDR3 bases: TGTGCCAGTAGTTCCCCGTCTGGGGACAGGGTCTATGGCTACACCTTC. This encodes CASSSPSGDRVYGYTF. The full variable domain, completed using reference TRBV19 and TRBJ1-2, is DGGITQSPKYLFRKEGQNVTLSCEQNLNHDAMYWYRQDPGQGLRLIYYSQIVNDFQKGDIAEGYSVSREKKESFPLTVTSAQKNPTAFYLCASSSPSGDRVYGYTFGSGTRLTVV.

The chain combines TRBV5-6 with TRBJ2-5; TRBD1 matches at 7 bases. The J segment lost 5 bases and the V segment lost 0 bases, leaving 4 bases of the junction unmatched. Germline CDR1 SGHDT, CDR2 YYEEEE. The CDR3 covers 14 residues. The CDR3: CASSLVTGVETQYF. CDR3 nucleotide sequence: TGTGCCAGCAGCTTGGTTACAGGGGTTGAGACCCAGTACTTC.

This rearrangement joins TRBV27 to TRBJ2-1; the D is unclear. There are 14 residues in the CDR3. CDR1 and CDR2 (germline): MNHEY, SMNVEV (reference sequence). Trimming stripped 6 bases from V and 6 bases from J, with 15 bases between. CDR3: CASSLPGLGNEQFF. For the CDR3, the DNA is TGTGCCAGCAGCCTCCCCGGATTGGGCAATGAGCAGTTCTTC.

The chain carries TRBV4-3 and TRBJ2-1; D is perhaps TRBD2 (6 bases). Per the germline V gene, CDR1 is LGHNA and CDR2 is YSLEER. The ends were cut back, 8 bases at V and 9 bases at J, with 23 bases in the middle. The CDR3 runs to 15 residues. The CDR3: CASGSQGLRIGEQFF. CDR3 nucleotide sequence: TGCGCCAGCGGGTCTCAGGGACTCCGAATAGGTGAGCAGTTCTTC.

CDR3 sequence: CASSGPEFYQPQHF. In DNA form, the CDR3 reads TGTGCCAGCAGTGGCCCGGAATTTTATCAGCCCCAGCATTTT. This rearrangement joins TRBV6-2 or TRBV6-3 to TRBJ1-5; no reliable D call. In germline, CDR1 is MNHEY, CDR2 SVGEGT. The CDR3 consists of 14 residues. The V end lost 5 bases, the J end lost 5 bases, and 13 bases lay between the germline ends.